Given below is one T cell receptor beta chain in context. Its specificity is not known. Random hexamers primed reverse transcription of about 0.45 to 1 ug RNA. The amplification used immunoSEQ multiplex PCR on TCR beta CDR3; it spanned 54 Vbeta and 13 Jbeta. TCRdb passed the immunoSEQ multiplex PCR reads through MiXCR, listing each CDR3 protein once. The table shows about 90,000 distinct CDR3 sequences, with roughly 93% occurring only once. TEMRA cells were FACS-enriched and CD8+ and CD4+ T cells negatively isolated. The data were taken from a study of CD8 T cells in Susac syndrome. General observations from the study: The study recognized that the number of individuals in its TCR sequencing and HLA analysis was relatively small.

V was trimmed by 2 bases and J by 3 bases, leaving 11 bases between them. This CDR3 has 14 amino acids. The V gene's germline CDR1 is DFQATT and CDR2 SNEGSKA (reference sequence). The sequence was obtained from a human donor in good health. This chain links TRBV20-1 with TRBJ1-5; perhaps TRBD1 as D (5 bases). Specimen: CD8+ T cells from PBMCs. This CDR3 reads CSARQGEDNQPQHF. For the CDR3, the DNA is TGCAGTGCTAGACAGGGTGAGGACAATCAGCCCCAGCATTTT.